The T cell receptor beta chain described here comes from a study of identical twins. With no exceptions, donors were healthy Caucasians. The CDR3 runs to 13 residues. Germline assignment: CDR1 SGHTA and CDR2 FQGNSA. The V end lost 11 bases, the J end lost 7 bases, and 20 bases lay between the germline ends. TCRdb recomputed calls from the 5' RACE reads with MiXCR, one row per CDR3 protein. The table records a few hundred thousand distinct CDR3 sequences, roughly an eighth of them present only once. General observations from the study: Without tracking the same donors, conclusions rested on cross-sectional statistical analysis.

Concerning this clonotype itself: The antigen remains unidentified.

This sample was also put to use in a study of yellow fever vaccine responses in identical twins.

The TCR was taken from a woman aged 18-29 years in good health. The chain joins TRBV7-2 to TRBJ1-2, with unresolved D. Source material: CD4+ T cells sorted from blood. The CDR3 DNA follows: TGTGCCTCGCATGCGGGGTATCCGGCTGGCTACACCTTC. Translated: CASHAGYPAGYTF.